This entry lists 11 T cell receptor beta chains sequenced from one sample in a study of blood T cell repertoires in COVID-19. TCRdb's table, derived via immunoSEQ multiplex PCR, lists solely in-frame clones and lacks some. The data contain approximately 160,000 clones, around 83% of them seen just once; the ten biggest clones take up 5.5% to 8%. The specimen was peripheral blood. The receptor set was obtained from a woman between 50 and 59 years old in a cohort sampled during active or convalescent COVID-19.

The rearrangement joins TRBV11-2 to TRBJ2-1, with 7 bases identical to TRBD1. Germline V lookup: CDR1 SGHAT, CDR2 FQNNGV. J was trimmed by 4 bases and V by 5 bases; bases with no gene match: 8. This CDR3 contains 15 residues. The CDR3 reads CASSRDSRVYNEQFF. CDR3 nucleotide sequence: TGTGCCAGCAGCCGGGACAGCCGAGTTTACAATGAGCAGTTCTTC.

The chain combines TRBV7-2 with TRBJ2-7, with TRBD2 as a possible D gene (5 bases). V was shortened by 3 bases and J by 0 bases, with 12 bases between the two germline ends. This CDR3 has 15 residues. Germline values: CDR1 SGHTA, CDR2 FQGNSA. The CDR3 reads CASSFTGENSYEQYF. The CDR3 nucleotides read TGTGCCAGCAGCTTTACCGGGGAAAACTCCTACGAGCAGTACTTC.

The chain recombines TRBV27 with TRBJ1-2, with 9 bases lining up with TRBD1. The CDR3 consists of 16 residues. V lost 9 bases, J lost 6 bases, and 17 bases stayed unmatched. Looked up from germline, CDR1 is MNHEY and CDR2 is SMNVEV (reference sequence). CDR3 in DNA: TGTGCCAGTGCCCCTCGGGGACAGGGTCGAAGCAATGGCTACACCTTC. This translates into CASAPRGQGRSNGYTF.

The chain carries TRBV4-3 and TRBJ2-7; 8 bases match TRBD1. This CDR3 spans 16 amino acids. Per the germline V gene, CDR1 is LGHNA and CDR2 is YSLEER. The V segment lost 1 base and the J segment 1 base; nucleotides outside the gene matches: 6. This chain's CDR3 is CASSQARTGRSYEQYF. CDR3 coding DNA: TGCGCCAGCAGCCAAGCCCGGACAGGGCGGTCCTACGAGCAGTACTTC.

This clone was counted once. The chain has TRBV7-9 and TRBJ2-1; no definite D call. V was shortened by 4 bases and J by 6 bases, with 13 bases between the two germline ends. Looked up from germline, CDR1 is SEHNR and CDR2 is FQNEAQ (reference sequence). The CDR3 extends over 14 amino acids. The CDR3 DNA is TGTGCCAGCAGCTCCCCCCCCTACTCCAATGAGCAGTTCTTC. Translation gives CASSSPPYSNEQFF.

The chain couples TRBV6-5 to TRBJ1-5, with unresolved D. Germline-derived CDR1 and CDR2 are MNHEY and SVGAGI. The length of the CDR3 is 13 residues. V lost 6 bases, J lost 5 bases, and 11 bases lay in between. CDR3 nucleotides: TGTGCCAGCAGCCCCGGGAGGTATCAGCCCCAGCATTTT. Translating gives CASSPGRYQPQHF.

This clone was detected a few times. The J gene is TRBJ1-2, the V gene TRBV10-3, with 8 bases fitting TRBD1. J gave up 2 bases and V 0 bases, and 2 bases lay outside the gene matches. CDR1 is ENHRY, CDR2 SYGVKD, per germline. The CDR3 is 15 residues long. Here the CDR3 reads CAISESRQGNYGYTF. CDR3 coding DNA: TGTGCCATCAGTGAGTCCCGACAGGGGAACTATGGCTACACCTTC.

The chain uses TRBV7-2 and TRBJ1-3; no clear D gene. The CDR3 is 13 residues long. From germline, CDR1 is SGHTA and CDR2 FQGNSA. Trimming left V 6 bases short and J 1 base short, with 7 bases between. This chain's CDR3 is CASRRTSGNTIYF. CDR3 nucleotide sequence: TGTGCCAGCAGAAGGACTTCTGGAAACACCATATATTTT. Using reference TRBV7-2 and TRBJ1-3 for the parts outside the CDR3, the full variable domain is GAGVSQSPSNKVTEKGKDVELRCDPISGHTALYWYRQSLGQGLEFLIYFQGNSAPDKSGLPSDRFSAERTGGSVSTLTIQRTQQEDSAVYLCASRRTSGNTIYFGEGSWLTVV.

Comment on this clone: At one of its ends the junction is not consistent with the germline gene, which may arise from a read error. This chain uses TRBV7-7 with TRBJ2-2; maybe TRBD1 (6 bases). The germline gives CDR1 SSHAT, CDR2 FNYEAQ (reference sequence). This CDR3 is 17 amino acids long. The CDR3 DNA sequence: TGTGCTAGCAGCTTAGGAGTGGGGGCTGAGAACACCGGGGAGCTGTTTTTT. It codes for CASSLGVGAENTGELFF.

This clone was picked up a small number of times. The gene calls are TRBV20-1 and TRBJ2-7; a possible D gene is TRBD2 (6 bases). The germline CDR1 and CDR2 sequences are DFQATT and SNEGSKA (reference sequence). This CDR3 is 14 amino acids long. V lost 3 bases to trimming and J lost 1 base, with 13 bases between them. CDR3 DNA: TGCAGTGCTAGTAGGTGGGGGGAATCCTACGAGCAGTACTTC. Translating it yields CSASRWGESYEQYF.

The chain uses TRBV7-8 and TRBJ2-3; a weak D match, TRBD1 (6 bases). This CDR3 comprises 15 residues. The V and J ends lost 6 bases and 2 bases respectively, with 15 bases between them. Germline assignment: CDR1 SGHVS and CDR2 FQNEAQ. CDR3 amino acids: CASSPWGLTTDTQYF. CDR3 bases: TGTGCCAGCAGTCCCTGGGGGCTTACCACAGATACGCAGTATTTT.